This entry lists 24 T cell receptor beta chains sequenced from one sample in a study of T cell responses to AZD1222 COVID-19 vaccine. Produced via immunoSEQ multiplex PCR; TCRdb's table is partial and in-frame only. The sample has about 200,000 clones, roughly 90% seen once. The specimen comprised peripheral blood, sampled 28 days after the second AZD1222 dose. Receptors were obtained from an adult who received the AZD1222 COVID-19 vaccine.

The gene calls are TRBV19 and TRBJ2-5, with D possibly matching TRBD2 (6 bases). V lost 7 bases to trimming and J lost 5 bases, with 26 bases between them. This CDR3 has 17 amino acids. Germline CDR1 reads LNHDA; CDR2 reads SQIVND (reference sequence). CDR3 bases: TGTGCCAGTAACCCGGGGGTAGCGGACATACCAGGGGAGACCCAGTACTTC. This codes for CASNPGVADIPGETQYF.

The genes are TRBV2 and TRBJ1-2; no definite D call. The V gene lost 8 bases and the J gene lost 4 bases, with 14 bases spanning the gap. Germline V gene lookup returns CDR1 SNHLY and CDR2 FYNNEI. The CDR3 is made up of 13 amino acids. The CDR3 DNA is TGTGCCAGCGCGTCGGGCGTAATCTATGGCTACACCTTC. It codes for CASASGVIYGYTF. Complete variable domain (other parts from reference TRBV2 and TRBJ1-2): EPEVTQTPSHQVTQMGQEVILRCVPISNHLYFYWYRQILGQKVEFLVSFYNNEISEKSEIFDDQFSVERPDGSNFTLKIRSTKLEDSAMYFCASASGVIYGYTFGSGTRLTVV.

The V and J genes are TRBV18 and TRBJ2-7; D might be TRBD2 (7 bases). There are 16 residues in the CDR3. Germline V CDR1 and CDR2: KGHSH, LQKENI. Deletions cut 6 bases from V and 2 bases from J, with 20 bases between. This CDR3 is CASSREDSGIPYEQYF. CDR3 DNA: TGTGCCAGCTCCCGCGAGGACAGCGGGATTCCCTACGAGCAGTACTTC.

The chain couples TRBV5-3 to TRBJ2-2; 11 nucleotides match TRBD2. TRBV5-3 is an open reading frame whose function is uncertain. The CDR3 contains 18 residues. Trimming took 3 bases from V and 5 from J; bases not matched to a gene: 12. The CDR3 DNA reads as TGTGCCAGAAGCTGGGAGCTAGCGGGAGGATTCGTTACCGGGGAGCTGTTTTTT. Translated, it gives CARSWELAGGFVTGELFF.

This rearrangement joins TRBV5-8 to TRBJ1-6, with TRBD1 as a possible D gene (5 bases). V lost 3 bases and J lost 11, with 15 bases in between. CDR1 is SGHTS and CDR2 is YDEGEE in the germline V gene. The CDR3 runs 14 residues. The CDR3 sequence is CASSWTLGLAPLHF. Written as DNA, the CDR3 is TGTGCCAGCAGCTGGACCTTGGGGCTCGCACCCCTCCACTTT.

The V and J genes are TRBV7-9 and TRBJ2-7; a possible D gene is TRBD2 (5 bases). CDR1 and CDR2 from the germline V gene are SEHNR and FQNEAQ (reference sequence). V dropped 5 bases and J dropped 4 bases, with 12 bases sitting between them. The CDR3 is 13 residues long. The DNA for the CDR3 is TGTGCCAGCAGCGGCCGGACTTGGTACGAGCAGTACTTC. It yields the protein CASSGRTWYEQYF.

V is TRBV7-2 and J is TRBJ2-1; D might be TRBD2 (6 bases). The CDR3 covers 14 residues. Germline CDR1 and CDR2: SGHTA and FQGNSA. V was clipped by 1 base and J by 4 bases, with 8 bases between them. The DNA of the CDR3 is TGTGCCAGCAGCTTAGGGGGACTTTACAATGAGCAGTTCTTC. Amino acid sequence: CASSLGGLYNEQFF.

The CDR3 sequence is CASNPQTNYGYTF. DNA of the CDR3: TGTGCCAGCAACCCACAGACTAACTATGGCTACACCTTC. V usage is TRBV2 and J usage is TRBJ1-2, with unresolved D. The CDR3 covers 13 residues. Germline lookup yields CDR1 SNHLY and CDR2 FYNNEI. The ends were cut back, 7 bases at V and 0 bases at J, with 9 bases in the middle.

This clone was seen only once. The CDR3 is CASSQETSGRILEFF. The CDR3 DNA sequence: TGTGCCAGCAGCCAAGAGACTAGCGGGAGAATACTAGAGTTCTTC. This rearrangement joins TRBV3-1 (or the pseudogene TRBV3-2) to TRBJ2-1, with 12 positions matching TRBD2. CDR1 and CDR2 (germline): LGHDT, YNNKEL (reference sequence). This CDR3 comprises 15 residues. J was trimmed by 14 bases and V by 0 bases; bases with no gene match: 8.

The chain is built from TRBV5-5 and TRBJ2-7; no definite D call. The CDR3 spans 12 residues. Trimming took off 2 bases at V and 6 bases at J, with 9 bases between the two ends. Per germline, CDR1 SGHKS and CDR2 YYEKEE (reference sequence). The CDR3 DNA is TGTGCCAGCAGCTTTACCCGCCTCGAGCAGTACTTC. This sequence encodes CASSFTRLEQYF.

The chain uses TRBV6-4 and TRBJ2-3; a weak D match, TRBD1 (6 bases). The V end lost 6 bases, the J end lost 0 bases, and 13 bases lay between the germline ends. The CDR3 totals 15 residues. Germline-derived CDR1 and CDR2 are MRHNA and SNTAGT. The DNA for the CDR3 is TGTGCCAGCAGCACAGGGACCACTAGCACAGATACGCAGTATTTT. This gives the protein CASSTGTTSTDTQYF.

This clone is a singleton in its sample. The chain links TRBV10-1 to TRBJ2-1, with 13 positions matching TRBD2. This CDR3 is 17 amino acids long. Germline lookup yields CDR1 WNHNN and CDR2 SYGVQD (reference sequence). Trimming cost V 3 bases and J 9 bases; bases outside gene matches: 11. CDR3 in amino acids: CASSDTSGRAGIGEQFF. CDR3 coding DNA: TGCGCCAGCAGTGATACTAGCGGGAGGGCGGGAATCGGTGAGCAGTTCTTC.

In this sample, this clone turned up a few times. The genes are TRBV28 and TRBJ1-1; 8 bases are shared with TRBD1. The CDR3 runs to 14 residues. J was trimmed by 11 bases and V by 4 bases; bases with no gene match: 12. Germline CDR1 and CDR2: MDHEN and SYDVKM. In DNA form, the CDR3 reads TGTGCCAGCAGTTCACAGGGGGACGTACCGGGGGCTTTCTTT. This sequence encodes CASSSQGDVPGAFF.

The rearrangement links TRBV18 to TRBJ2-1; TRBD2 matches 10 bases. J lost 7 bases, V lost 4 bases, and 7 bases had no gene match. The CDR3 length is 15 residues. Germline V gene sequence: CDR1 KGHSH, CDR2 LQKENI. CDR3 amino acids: CASSQRAGGINEQFF. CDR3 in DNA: TGTGCCAGCTCACAACGAGCGGGAGGGATAAATGAGCAGTTCTTC. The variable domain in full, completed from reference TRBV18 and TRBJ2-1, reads NAGVMQNPRHLVRRRGQEARLRCSPMKGHSHVYWYRQLPEEGLKFMVYLQKENIIDESGMPKERFSAEFPKEGPSILRIQQVVRGDSAAYFCASSQRAGGINEQFFGPGTRLTVL.

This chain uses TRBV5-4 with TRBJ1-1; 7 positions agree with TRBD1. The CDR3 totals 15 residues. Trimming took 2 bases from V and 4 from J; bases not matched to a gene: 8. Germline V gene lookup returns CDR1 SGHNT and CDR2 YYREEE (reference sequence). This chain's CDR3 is CASSLQGLGATEAFF. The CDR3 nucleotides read TGTGCCAGCAGCTTACAGGGGCTAGGGGCCACTGAAGCTTTCTTT.

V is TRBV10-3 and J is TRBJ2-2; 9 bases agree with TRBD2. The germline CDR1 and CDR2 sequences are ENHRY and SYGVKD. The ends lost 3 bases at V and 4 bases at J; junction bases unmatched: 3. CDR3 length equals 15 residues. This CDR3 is CAISERAGGTGELFF. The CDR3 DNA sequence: TGTGCCATCAGTGAAAGAGCGGGAGGCACCGGGGAGCTGTTTTTT.

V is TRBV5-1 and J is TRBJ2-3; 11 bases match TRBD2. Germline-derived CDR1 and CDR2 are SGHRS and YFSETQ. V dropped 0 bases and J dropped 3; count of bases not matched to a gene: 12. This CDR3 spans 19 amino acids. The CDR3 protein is CASSLAILAGATGTDTQYF. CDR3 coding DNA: TGCGCCAGCAGCTTGGCCATACTAGCGGGAGCGACTGGAACAGATACGCAGTATTTT.

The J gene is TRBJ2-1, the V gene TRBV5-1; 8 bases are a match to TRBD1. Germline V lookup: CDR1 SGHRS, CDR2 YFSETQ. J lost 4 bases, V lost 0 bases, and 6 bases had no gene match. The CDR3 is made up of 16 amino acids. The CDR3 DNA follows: TGCGCCAGCAGCTTGGAGTACAGGGGGGTTTACAATGAGCAGTTCTTC. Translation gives CASSLEYRGVYNEQFF.

CDR3 protein: CASSQIGGPQGTQYF. CDR3 coding DNA: TGTGCCAGCAGCCAAATTGGAGGGCCACAGGGTACGCAGTATTTT. J is TRBJ2-3 and V is TRBV3-1 (or the pseudogene TRBV3-2); D tentatively reads TRBD1 or TRBD2 (6 bases each). V lost 2 bases, J lost 8 bases, and 17 bases lay in between. The CDR3 is 15 residues long. Germline CDR1 reads LGHDT; CDR2 reads YNNKEL (reference sequence).

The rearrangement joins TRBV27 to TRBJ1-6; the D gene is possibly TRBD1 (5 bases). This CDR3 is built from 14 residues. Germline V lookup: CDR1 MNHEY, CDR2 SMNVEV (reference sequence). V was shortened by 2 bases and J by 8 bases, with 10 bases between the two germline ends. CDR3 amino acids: CASSLGGRDSPLHF. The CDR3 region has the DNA TGTGCCAGCAGTTTAGGGGGACGGGATTCACCCCTCCACTTT.

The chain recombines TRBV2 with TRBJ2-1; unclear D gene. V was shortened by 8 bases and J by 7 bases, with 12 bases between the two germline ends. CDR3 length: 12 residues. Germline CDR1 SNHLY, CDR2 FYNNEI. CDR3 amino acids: CASVVRRNEQFF. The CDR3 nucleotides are TGTGCCAGCGTTGTCCGCCGGAATGAGCAGTTCTTC.

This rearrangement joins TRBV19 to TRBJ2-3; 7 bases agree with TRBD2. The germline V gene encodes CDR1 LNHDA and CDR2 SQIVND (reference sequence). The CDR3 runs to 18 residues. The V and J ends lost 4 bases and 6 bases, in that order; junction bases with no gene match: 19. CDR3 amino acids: CASSTRGSGTGGGDTQYF. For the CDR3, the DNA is TGTGCCAGTAGTACCCGGGGGAGCGGGACCGGGGGAGGGGATACGCAGTATTTT.

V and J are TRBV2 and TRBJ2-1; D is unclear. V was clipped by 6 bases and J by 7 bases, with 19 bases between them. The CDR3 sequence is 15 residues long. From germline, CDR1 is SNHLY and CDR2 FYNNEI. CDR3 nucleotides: TGTGCCAGCAGAGTAGAGTTGGGAATTGGGAATGAGCAGTTCTTC. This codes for CASRVELGIGNEQFF.

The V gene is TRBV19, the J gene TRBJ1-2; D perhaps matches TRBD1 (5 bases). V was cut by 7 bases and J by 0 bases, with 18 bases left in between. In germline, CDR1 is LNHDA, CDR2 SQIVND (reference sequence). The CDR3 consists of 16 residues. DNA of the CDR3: TGTGCCAGTAATCCGGGACCGCAGTGGGCTAACTATGGCTACACCTTC. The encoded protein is CASNPGPQWANYGYTF.